The 3 T cell receptor beta chains reported below all come from one sample, sequenced in a study of human T cells and chemical hapten exposure. Each CDR3 protein is one row after TCRdb ran MiXCR on the RACE reads. This sample has approximately 260,000 distinct CDR3 sequences; around 7.3% occur once, and the top ten carry 0.9% to 1.5%. The time point here: pre-sensitization, week 0. This sample's treatment: therapeutic diphenylcyclopropenone sensitization with weekly scalp DPC. Sequenced here: whole blood, sampled in connection with sensitization to the hapten diphenylcyclopropenone (DPC). The receptors derive from a man younger than 35 with alopecia areata. Some clones in this sample may be carry-over from other donors' samples.

The V gene is TRBV20-1, the J gene TRBJ2-7; perhaps TRBD1 as D (5 bases). This CDR3 is built from 14 residues. Trimming cost V 5 bases and J 3 bases, with 17 bases left between them. Germline lookup yields CDR1 DFQATT and CDR2 SNEGSKA (reference sequence). The DNA of the CDR3 is TGCAGTGCTCCAAGACAGCTTCTCTTCTACGAGCAGTACTTC. This encodes CSAPRQLLFYEQYF.

The CDR3 protein is CASSVEVVPYNEQFF. Here the CDR3 DNA reads TGTGCCAGCAGCGTAGAGGTGGTCCCCTACAATGAGCAGTTCTTC. The chain has TRBV9 and TRBJ2-1; no reliable D call. Germline V lookup: CDR1 SGDLS, CDR2 YYNGEE. The CDR3 totals 15 residues. V was trimmed by 0 bases and J by 2 bases, leaving 9 bases between them.

This rearrangement joins TRBV5-1 to TRBJ2-7, with 9 positions matching TRBD1. V lost 4 bases to trimming and J lost 2 bases; unmatched junction nucleotides: 7. CDR3 length: 15 amino acids. Germline V gene sequence: CDR1 SGHRS, CDR2 YFSETQ. CDR3 sequence reads: CASSPSRDRAYEQYF. CDR3 sequence (DNA): TGCGCCAGCAGCCCGAGCCGGGACAGGGCCTACGAGCAGTACTTC.